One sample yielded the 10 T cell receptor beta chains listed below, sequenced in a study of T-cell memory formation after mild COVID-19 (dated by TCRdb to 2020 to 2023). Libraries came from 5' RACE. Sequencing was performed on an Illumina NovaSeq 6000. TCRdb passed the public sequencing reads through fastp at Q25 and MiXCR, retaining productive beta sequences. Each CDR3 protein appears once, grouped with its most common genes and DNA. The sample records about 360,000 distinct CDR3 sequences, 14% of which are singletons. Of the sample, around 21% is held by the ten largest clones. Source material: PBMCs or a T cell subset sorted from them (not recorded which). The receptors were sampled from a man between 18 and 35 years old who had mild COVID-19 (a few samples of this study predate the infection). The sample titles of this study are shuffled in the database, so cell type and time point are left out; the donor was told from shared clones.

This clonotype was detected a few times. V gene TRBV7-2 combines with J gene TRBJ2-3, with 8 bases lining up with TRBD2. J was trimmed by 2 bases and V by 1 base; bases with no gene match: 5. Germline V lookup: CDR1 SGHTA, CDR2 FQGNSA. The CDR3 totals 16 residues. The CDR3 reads CASSLVIAGLTDTQYF. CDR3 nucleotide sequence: TGTGCCAGCAGCTTAGTGATAGCGGGACTCACAGATACGCAGTATTTT.

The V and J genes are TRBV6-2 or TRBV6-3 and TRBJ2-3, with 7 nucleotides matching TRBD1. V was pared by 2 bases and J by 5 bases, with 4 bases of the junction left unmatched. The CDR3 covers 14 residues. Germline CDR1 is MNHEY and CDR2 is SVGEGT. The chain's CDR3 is CASSYVTGKDTQYF. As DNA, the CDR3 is TGTGCCAGCAGTTACGTGACAGGGAAAGATACGCAGTATTTT.

In DNA form, the CDR3 reads TGTGCCAGCAGTCCCAGACCCTTGGTTAGCAATCAGCCCCAGCATTTT. Translating it yields CASSPRPLVSNQPQHF. The chain employs TRBV12-3 or TRBV12-4 and TRBJ1-5; D remains ambiguous. Between the trimmed V and J ends, which lost 5 bases and 0 bases, there was a span of 14 bases. CDR3 length: 16 amino acids.

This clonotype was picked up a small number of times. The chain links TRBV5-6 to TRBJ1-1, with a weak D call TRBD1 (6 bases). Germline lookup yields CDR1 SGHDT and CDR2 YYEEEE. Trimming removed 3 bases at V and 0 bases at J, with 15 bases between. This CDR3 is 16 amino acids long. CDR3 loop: CASSSRGALMNTEAFF. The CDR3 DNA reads TGTGCCAGCAGCTCGAGGGGGGCGCTAATGAACACTGAAGCTTTCTTT.

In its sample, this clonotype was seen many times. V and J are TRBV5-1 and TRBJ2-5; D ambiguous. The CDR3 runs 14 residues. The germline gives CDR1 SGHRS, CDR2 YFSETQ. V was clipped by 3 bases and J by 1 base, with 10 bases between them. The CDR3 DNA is TGCGCCAGCAGCTCCGGCACAGTCCAAGAGACCCAGTACTTC. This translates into CASSSGTVQETQYF.

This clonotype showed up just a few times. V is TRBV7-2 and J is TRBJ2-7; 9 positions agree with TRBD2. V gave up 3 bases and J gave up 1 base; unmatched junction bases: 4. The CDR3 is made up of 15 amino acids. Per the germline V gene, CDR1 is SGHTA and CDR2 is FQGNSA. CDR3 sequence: CASSFAAGGSYEQYF. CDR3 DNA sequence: TGTGCCAGCAGCTTCGCAGCGGGGGGTTCCTACGAGCAGTACTTC.

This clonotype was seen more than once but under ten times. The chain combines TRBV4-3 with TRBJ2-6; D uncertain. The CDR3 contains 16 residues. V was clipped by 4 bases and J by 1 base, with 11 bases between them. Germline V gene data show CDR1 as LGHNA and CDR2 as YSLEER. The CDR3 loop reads CASSPRSRSGANVLTF. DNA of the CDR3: TGCGCCAGCAGCCCTCGGTCTCGATCTGGGGCCAACGTCCTGACTTTC.

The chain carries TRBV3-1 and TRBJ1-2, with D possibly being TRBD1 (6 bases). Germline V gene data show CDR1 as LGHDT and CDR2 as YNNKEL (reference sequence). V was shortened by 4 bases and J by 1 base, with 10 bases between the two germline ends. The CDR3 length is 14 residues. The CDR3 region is CASSPRQDNYGYTF. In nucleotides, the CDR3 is TGTGCCAGCAGCCCTCGACAGGATAACTATGGCTACACCTTC.

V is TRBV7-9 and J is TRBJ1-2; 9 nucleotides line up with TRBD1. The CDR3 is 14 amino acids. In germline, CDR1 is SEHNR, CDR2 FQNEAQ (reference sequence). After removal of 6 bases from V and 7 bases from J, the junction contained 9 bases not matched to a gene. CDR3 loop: CASSDRTGEIGYTF. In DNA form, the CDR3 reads TGTGCCAGCAGTGACCGGACAGGGGAAATTGGCTACACCTTC.

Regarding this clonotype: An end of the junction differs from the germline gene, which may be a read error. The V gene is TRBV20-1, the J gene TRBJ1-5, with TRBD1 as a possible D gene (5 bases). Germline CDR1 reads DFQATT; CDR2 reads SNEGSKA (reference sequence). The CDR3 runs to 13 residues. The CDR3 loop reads CSPREGQGVSQHF. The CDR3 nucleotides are TGCAGTCCTAGAGAAGGCCAGGGAGTGTCCCAGCATTTT.